The rows below give T cell receptor beta chains drawn from one sample of a study of blood T cells in healthy people across ages. TCRdb ran MiXCR on the 5' RACE reads and lists one entry per CDR3 protein. The sample includes hundreds of thousands of distinct CDR3 sequences, 55% to 70% of them seen just once. Input material: blood. The receptor source for this set is a man under 40 in good health. Both conserved end residues are part of each CDR3. The order of the fields is D gene, clone size, J gene, V gene, CDR3 protein, CDR3 DNA. The D gene is left open where the match is weak. Clone size, where shown, is once, few, many, or a class for clones that have expanded.

TRBD2	.	TRBJ2-1	TRBV20-1	CSAREGLAVRNEQFF	TGCAGTGCTAGAGAAGGACTAGCGGTACGCAATGAGCAGTTCTTC
.	once	TRBJ1-2	TRBV11-2	CASSSRGSGYTF	TGTGCCAGCAGCTCCCGGGGAAGCGGCTACACCTTC
.	.	TRBJ2-3	TRBV29-1	CSALRDFSTDTQYF	TGCAGCGCTTTGCGGGACTTCAGCACAGATACGCAGTATTTT
TRBD1	.	TRBJ1-1	TRBV6-2/TRBV6-3	CASSGRTGRDTEAFF	TGTGCCAGCAGTGGGCGGACAGGTCGCGACACTGAAGCTTTCTTT
TRBD1	.	TRBJ2-1	TRBV7-9	CASSLMTGTASYNEQFF	TGTGCCAGCAGCCTTATGACAGGGACGGCATCCTACAATGAGCAGTTCTTC
.	.	TRBJ2-5	TRBV20-1	CSARALAFEETQYF	TGCAGTGCTAGAGCTTTAGCGTTCGAGGAGACCCAGTACTTC
.	.	TRBJ1-2	TRBV28	CASSLRSGYTF	TGTGCCAGCAGTTTGAGGTCGGGCTACACCTTC
.	.	TRBJ1-2	TRBV11-2	CASSLGWEHYGYTF	TGTGCCAGCAGCTTAGGATGGGAGCACTATGGCTACACCTTC
.	.	TRBJ2-5	TRBV11-2	CASSNTETQYF	TGTGCCAGCAGCAACACTGAGACCCAGTACTTC
.	.	TRBJ2-5	TRBV4-1	CASSQGRGEGVKYF	TGCGCCAGCAGCCAAGGCCGAGGGGAGGGGGTGAAGTACTTC
.	few	TRBJ2-1	TRBV7-3	CASSSLGGNPPQEQFF	TGTGCCAGCAGCTCCTTGGGCGGGAACCCTCCTCAGGAGCAGTTCTTC
.	.	TRBJ1-4	TRBV7-2	CASSLGLQGKLFF	TGTGCCAGCAGCTTAGGATTACAAGGGAAACTGTTTTTT
TRBD1	.	TRBJ1-2	TRBV29-1	CSAVTTGGFGGYTF	TGCAGCGCCGTAACGACAGGGGGCTTTGGGGGCTACACCTTC
TRBD2	.	TRBJ2-7	TRBV7-2	CASSTTGLAGGGEQYF	TGTGCCAGCAGCACAACGGGACTAGCGGGAGGCGGAGAGCAGTACTTC
TRBD1	.	TRBJ2-7	TRBV12-3/TRBV12-4	CASKPGQGTYEQYF	TGTGCCAGCAAACCGGGACAGGGGACTTACGAGCAGTACTTC
.	many	TRBJ2-5	TRBV7-3	CASSLQGGEETQYF	TGTGCCAGCAGCTTACAGGGGGGTGAGGAGACCCAGTACTTC
.	.	TRBJ1-4	TRBV29-1	CSVTGTSGNEKLFF	TGCAGCGTTACCGGGACCTCGGGTAATGAAAAACTGTTTTTT
.	few	TRBJ1-1	TRBV18	CASSQRTQLNTEAFF	TGTGCCAGCTCTCAAAGGACACAATTGAACACTGAAGCTTTCTTT
.	.	TRBJ2-1	TRBV7-3	CASSATDYDEQFF	TGTGCCAGCAGCGCGACGGACTATGATGAGCAGTTCTTC
TRBD1	.	TRBJ2-5	TRBV5-1	CASSGTGLRETQYF	TGCGCCAGCAGCGGGACAGGGTTGAGAGAGACCCAGTACTTC
TRBD1	.	TRBJ1-5	TRBV20-1	CSATGTGVKPQHF	TGCAGTGCTACCGGGACAGGGGTTAAGCCCCAGCATTTT